This TCR beta chain was obtained from a study of CD8+ T cells in alopecia areata. As for the study in general: Oral tofacitinib (5 to 10 mg twice daily) was administered to treated patients.

Researchers took lesional scalp punch biopsies and peripheral blood from people who were alopecia areata patients. Regarding this clone: Its antigen is undetermined.

RNA, once extracted, was reverse transcribed into cDNA for use as the sequencing template. Sequencing used immunoSEQ multiplex PCR; TCRdb keeps in-frame clones, though not all of them. The table has about 180,000 clones, 50% to 70% seen once. Per the germline V gene, CDR1 is GTSNPN and CDR2 is SVGIG (reference sequence). V dropped 4 bases and J dropped 3; count of bases not matched to a gene: 8. The CDR3 runs to 15 residues. Study findings and constraints: Clonality in lesional scalp, especially alopecia totalis/universalis, exceeded that of normal scalp. Scalp sample data also include resident alphabeta T cells from normal skin.

The material sequenced was CD4+ T cells sorted from blood, taken at week 0. This sequence joins TRBV30 and TRBJ1-5; 8 nucleotides align to TRBD1. This TCR was sampled from a human donor with alopecia areata. The CDR3 DNA is TGTGCCTGGACCGCGACAGGGGCTACCAATCAGCCCCAGCATTTT. Translating it yields CAWTATGATNQPQHF.